Following are 30 T cell receptor beta chains from one sample sequenced in a study of blood T cells in healthy people across ages. Primers used in a second PCR of roughly 6 to 12 cycles were a sample-barcoded 5' primer and a J-beta primer mix. TCRdb called the 5' RACE reads again in MiXCR, with one record for every CDR3 protein. The data show hundreds of thousands of distinct CDR3 sequences, with about 42% seen just once and around 20% held by the top ten. Sequencing was carried out using blood. These receptors all stem from a woman aged 55-75 years in good health.

This clonotype has a handful of counts. The V call is TRBV12-5, the J call TRBJ2-5, with D hard to call. CDR3 length equals 14 residues. V gave up 5 bases and J gave up 9 bases, with 19 bases separating them. CDR1 LGHNT and CDR2 FRNRAP come from the germline V gene. The CDR3 coding sequence is TGTGCTAGTGGTCTCTCCCGGCTAACCGAGGCCCAGTACTTC. It is translated as CASGLSRLTEAQYF.

This clonotype was found a few times. The gene calls are TRBV5-1 and TRBJ2-7, with 10 bases matching TRBD2. Trimming took 2 bases from V and 3 from J; bases not matched to a gene: 2. The CDR3 has 14 residues. CDR1 is SGHRS and CDR2 is YFSETQ in the germline V gene. Here the CDR3 reads CASSLTSGDYEQYF. CDR3 DNA sequence: TGCGCCAGCAGCTTAACTAGCGGGGACTACGAGCAGTACTTC.

V is TRBV20-1 and J is TRBJ2-3; 8 bases match TRBD2. CDR1 and CDR2 (germline): DFQATT, SNEGSKA (reference sequence). The CDR3 contains 15 residues. V shed 1 base and J 0 bases; nucleotides not matched to a gene: 3. The DNA of the CDR3 is TGCAGTGCTAGAGGGGCTAGCGGGAGCACAGATACGCAGTATTTT. This encodes CSARGASGSTDTQYF.

CDR3 coding DNA: TGTGCCAGCAGTTACTCGTACGGTTCCTACGAGCAGTACTTC. Translation: CASSYSYGSYEQYF. The chain is built from TRBV6-2 or TRBV6-3 and TRBJ2-7; no clear D gene. From germline, CDR1 is MNHEY and CDR2 SVGEGT. V lost 0 bases to trimming and J lost 1 base, with 7 bases between them. This CDR3 region has 14 residues.

There are many counts of this clonotype. V is TRBV5-1 and J is TRBJ2-5, with D perhaps matching TRBD2 (5 bases). The germline CDR1 and CDR2 sequences are SGHRS and YFSETQ. The V end lost 2 bases, the J end lost 3 bases, and 8 bases lay between the germline ends. This CDR3 has 13 residues. CDR3 loop: CASSFSVKETQYF. The CDR3 bases are TGCGCCAGCAGCTTTAGCGTGAAAGAGACCCAGTACTTC.

This clonotype was counted many times. This chain uses TRBV29-1 with TRBJ2-5; perhaps D is TRBD1 or TRBD2 (6 bases each). Germline lookup yields CDR1 SQVTM and CDR2 ANQGSEA. CDR3 length: 15 residues. Trimming shortened V by 3 bases and J by 5 bases, and 19 bases separated the two germline ends. CDR3 sequence reads: CSVEIAGHHSETQYF. The CDR3 DNA reads TGCAGCGTTGAGATCGCGGGACACCATTCGGAGACCCAGTACTTC. The full variable domain, completed using reference TRBV29-1 and TRBJ2-5, is SAVISQKPSRDICQRGTSLTIQCQVDSQVTMMFWYRQQPGQSLTLIATANQGSEATYESGFVIDKFPISRPNLTFSTLTVSNMSPEDSSIYLCSVEIAGHHSETQYFGPGTRLLVL.

This chain joins TRBV20-1 and TRBJ1-5; D call uncertain. The V and J ends lost 1 base and 0 bases respectively, with 10 bases between them. The CDR3 runs to 15 residues. Germline V CDR1 and CDR2: DFQATT, SNEGSKA (reference sequence). DNA for the CDR3: TGCAGTGCTAGAGGTCAGGCTCATAGCAATCAGCCCCAGCATTTT. Its translation is CSARGQAHSNQPQHF.

This clonotype has a handful of counts. The chain is built from TRBV10-3 and TRBJ1-1; 10 positions match TRBD1. This CDR3 region has 12 residues. CDR1 ENHRY and CDR2 SYGVKD come from the germline V gene. V dropped 10 bases and J dropped 5; count of bases not matched to a gene: 4. Here the CDR3 reads CATGTGETEAFF. For the CDR3, the DNA is TGTGCCACCGGGACAGGGGAAACTGAAGCTTTCTTT.

This sequence joins TRBV12-3 or TRBV12-4 and TRBJ2-7; possible D gene TRBD2, 5 bases. This CDR3 contains 15 residues. V lost 5 bases to trimming and J lost 5 bases, with 19 bases between them. The CDR3 DNA is TGTGCCAGCAGTACAGCGGCAACAGATCTGGACGAGCAGTACTTC. Translation gives CASSTAATDLDEQYF.

A single count supports this clonotype. This could be a read error, since a much larger clone is one nucleotide away. The chain employs TRBV12-3 or TRBV12-4 and TRBJ2-5, with TRBD2 as a possible D gene (5 bases). V was clipped by 6 bases and J by 2 bases, with 10 bases between them. The CDR3 contains 13 residues. The CDR3 coding sequence is TGTGCCAGCAGCCAGCGGACGCAAGAGACCCAGTACTTC. Protein: CASSQRTQETQYF.

This clonotype showed up many times. The chain has TRBV5-1 and TRBJ2-7, with 9 bases that match TRBD1. Germline V lookup: CDR1 SGHRS, CDR2 YFSETQ. The CDR3 covers 14 residues. With 1 base clipped from V and 4 bases from J, the junction kept 3 bases outside the gene matches. CDR3 DNA sequence: TGCGCCAGCAGCTTGCGACAGGGGGATTACGAGCAGTACTTC. This codes for CASSLRQGDYEQYF.

The chain recombines TRBV29-1 with TRBJ2-5, with a possible D match to TRBD1 (7 bases). With 8 bases removed from V and 5 bases from J, the gap between germline ends came to 21 bases. The CDR3 length is 14 residues. CDR1 and CDR2 from the germline V gene are SQVTM and ANQGSEA. For the CDR3, the DNA is TGCAGCCCGGAGGGGTACAGGGGATGCGAGACCCAGTACTTC. It codes for CSPEGYRGCETQYF.

The chain carries TRBV30 and TRBJ2-7, with a weak D call TRBD1 (5 bases). From germline, CDR1 is GTSNPN and CDR2 SVGIG (reference sequence). This CDR3 is 13 amino acids long. Trimming took off 4 bases at V and 0 bases at J, with 10 bases between the two ends. This CDR3 reads CAWKLRGSYEQYF. Written as DNA, the CDR3 is TGTGCCTGGAAACTAAGGGGCTCCTACGAGCAGTACTTC.

The chain recombines TRBV5-5 with TRBJ2-7, with 7 bases fitting TRBD1. The trim removed 7 bases at V and 3 bases at J, leaving 13 bases unmatched. Germline V gives CDR1 SGHKS, CDR2 YYEKEE (reference sequence). The CDR3 spans 15 residues. The chain's CDR3 is CASLLGQGGGYEQYF. The DNA for the CDR3 is TGTGCCAGCCTACTCGGCCAAGGGGGCGGCTACGAGCAGTACTTC.

There are a few counts of this clonotype. The gene calls are TRBV5-1 and TRBJ2-5, with 9 bases aligning to TRBD1. Germline values: CDR1 SGHRS, CDR2 YFSETQ. V trimming: 4 bases; J trimming: 4 bases; junction bases outside the gene matches: 5. The CDR3 contains 14 residues. The CDR3 nucleotides are TGCGCCAGCAGCCCAAACAGGGGGCGAGAGACCCAGTACTTC. This gives the protein CASSPNRGRETQYF.

DNA for the CDR3: TGTGCCAGCCCAACGTGGTTCTTC. It codes for CASPTWFF. V gene TRBV25-1 combines with J gene TRBJ2-1; D uncertain. The germline gives CDR1 MGHDK, CDR2 SYGVNS. The length of the CDR3 is 8 residues. Trimming took 8 bases from V and 15 from J, leaving 8 bases between them.

This chain links TRBV14 with TRBJ2-3; 7 bases line up with TRBD2. V lost 2 bases to trimming and J lost 0 bases; unmatched junction nucleotides: 2. The CDR3 consists of 15 residues. CDR1 is SGHDN and CDR2 is FVKESK in the germline V gene. This CDR3 reads CASSQWGLSTDTQYF. In DNA form, the CDR3 reads TGTGCCAGCAGCCAATGGGGACTAAGCACAGATACGCAGTATTTT.

V and J are TRBV6-5 and TRBJ1-1; 7 bases map to TRBD1. CDR1 and CDR2 (germline): MNHEY, SVGAGI. V gave up 2 bases and J gave up 11 bases; unmatched junction bases: 11. The CDR3 sequence is 14 residues long. For the CDR3, the DNA is TGTGCCAGCAGTTACCCTGCCCGACAGGGAATGGCTTTCTTT. Translating it yields CASSYPARQGMAFF.

There are a few counts of this clonotype. The J gene is TRBJ2-3, the V gene TRBV4-1, with 8 bases identical to TRBD2. The germline V gene has CDR1 MGHRA and CDR2 YSYEKL. J was trimmed by 2 bases and V by 3 bases; bases with no gene match: 4. This CDR3 is 15 amino acids long. In DNA form, the CDR3 reads TGCGCCAGCAGCCAGATGGGACTAGACACAGATACGCAGTATTTT. This sequence encodes CASSQMGLDTDTQYF.

The rearrangement joins TRBV5-4 to TRBJ2-1; 9 bases map to TRBD2. This CDR3 spans 16 amino acids. J gave up 2 bases and V 2 bases, and 5 bases lay outside the gene matches. Germline loops: CDR1 SGHNT, CDR2 YYREEE (reference sequence). The CDR3 loop is CASSFSGRVPYNEQFF. The CDR3 region has the DNA TGTGCCAGCAGCTTTAGCGGGAGAGTCCCCTACAATGAGCAGTTCTTC. Drawing the rest from reference TRBV5-4 and TRBJ2-1, the complete variable domain is ETGVTQSPTHLIKTRGQQVTLRCSSQSGHNTVSWYQQALGQGPQFIFQYYREEENGRGNFPPRFSGLQFPNYSSELNVNALELDDSALYLCASSFSGRVPYNEQFFGPGTRLTVL.

The chain is built from TRBV20-1 and TRBJ2-7, with D perhaps matching TRBD1 (6 bases). The V end lost 0 bases, the J end lost 2 bases, and 14 bases lay between the germline ends. The CDR3 is 15 amino acids. CDR1 is DFQATT, CDR2 SNEGSKA, per germline (reference sequence). Written as DNA, the CDR3 is TGCAGTGCTAGAGACCCCGGGACATTCGCCTACGAGCAGTACTTC. The encoded protein is CSARDPGTFAYEQYF.

Worth noting for this clonotype: One base away lies a much larger clone, so this may be a sequencing read error. The chain joins TRBV29-1 to TRBJ2-5; 9 nucleotides align to TRBD1. The CDR3 is made up of 13 amino acids. V lost 6 bases to trimming and J lost 4 bases; unmatched junction nucleotides: 6. Germline V lookup: CDR1 SQVTM, CDR2 ANQGSEA. The DNA for the CDR3 is TGCAGCGTGACAGGGGGACCTCGAGAGACCCAGTACTTC. This encodes CSVTGGPRETQYF.

V and J are TRBV7-2 and TRBJ2-1, with TRBD2 as a possible D gene (5 bases). V was clipped by 5 bases and J by 15 bases, with 23 bases between them. The CDR3 extends over 14 amino acids. Germline loops: CDR1 SGHTA, CDR2 FQGNSA. The CDR3 DNA reads TGTGCCAGCAGCATTGGAGTTCTGGCGGGCAGTCGGTTCTTC. Protein product: CASSIGVLAGSRFF.

J is TRBJ1-1 and V is TRBV20-1; 9 bases are shared with TRBD1. J lost 4 bases, V lost 3 bases, and 9 bases had no gene match. This CDR3 contains 15 residues. Germline V CDR1 and CDR2: DFQATT, SNEGSKA (reference sequence). As DNA, the CDR3 is TGCAGTGCTAGCAGCCCGACAGGGGGAAGCACTGAAGCTTTCTTT. Translated, it gives CSASSPTGGSTEAFF.

The chain combines TRBV9 with TRBJ2-1, with 14 bases fitting TRBD2. The CDR3 runs to 17 residues. J lost 6 bases, V lost 4 bases, and 9 bases had no gene match. The germline V gene has CDR1 SGDLS and CDR2 YYNGEE. CDR3 residues: CASSRGLAGGAFNEQFF. CDR3 DNA sequence: TGTGCCAGCAGCCGCGGACTAGCGGGGGGAGCTTTCAATGAGCAGTTCTTC. The full variable domain, its missing parts supplied by reference TRBV9 and TRBJ2-1, is DSGVTQTPKHLITATGQRVTLRCSPRSGDLSVYWYQQSLDQGLQFLIQYYNGEERAKGNILERFSAQQFPDLHSELNLSSLELGDSALYFCASSRGLAGGAFNEQFFGPGTRLTVL.

This clonotype was detected many times. The chain has TRBV12-3 or TRBV12-4 and TRBJ2-7; 8 bases map to TRBD2. With 3 bases clipped from V and 3 bases from J, the junction kept 4 bases outside the gene matches. The length of the CDR3 is 14 residues. DNA of the CDR3: TGTGCCAGCAGTTTTTCCAGCGGGAGCTACGAGCAGTACTTC. Translating it yields CASSFSSGSYEQYF.

The J gene is TRBJ1-6, the V gene TRBV4-2; unclear D gene. Between the trimmed V and J ends, which lost 0 bases and 3 bases, there was a span of 9 bases. CDR1 is LGHNA and CDR2 is YNFKEQ in the germline V gene. The length of the CDR3 is 16 residues. The CDR3 protein is CASSQDGPLYNSPLHF. DNA for the CDR3: TGTGCCAGCAGCCAAGATGGGCCACTCTATAATTCACCCCTCCACTTT.

This clonotype was detected many times. The rearrangement uses TRBV29-1 and TRBJ1-2, with D perhaps TRBD1 (5 bases). Trimming left V 7 bases short and J 3 bases short, with 18 bases between. The germline CDR1 and CDR2 sequences are SQVTM and ANQGSEA. The CDR3 loop spans 14 amino acids. CDR3 loop: CSANGRGEHYGYTF. The CDR3 DNA sequence: TGCAGCGCCAACGGTAGGGGAGAGCACTATGGCTACACCTTC.

V is TRBV9 and J is TRBJ1-1; D not resolved. Trimming cost V 2 bases and J 3 bases, with 8 bases left between them. Germline V gene sequence: CDR1 SGDLS, CDR2 YYNGEE. The CDR3 consists of 13 residues. The DNA of the CDR3 is TGTGCCAGCAGCGTCGGCCCTCACACTGAAGCTTTCTTT. Its translation: CASSVGPHTEAFF.

This clonotype occurred many times. J is TRBJ2-3 and V is TRBV7-2; 8 positions match TRBD2. This CDR3 has 12 amino acids. Germline V gene sequence: CDR1 SGHTA, CDR2 FQGNSA. V dropped 5 bases and J dropped 8; count of bases not matched to a gene: 3. Here the CDR3 DNA reads TGTGCCAGCAGCATAGGACTAGCTACGCAGTATTTT. Translation gives CASSIGLATQYF.